The 26 T cell receptor beta chains below were found in one sample sequenced in a study of blood T cell repertoires in COVID-19. Generated by immunoSEQ multiplex PCR, the TCRdb table keeps only in-frame clones and is missing some. The sample lists about 670,000 clones, more than 80% occurring once. The sample was peripheral blood. These receptors all stem from a young woman with acute or convalescent COVID-19.

The J gene is TRBJ2-7, the V gene TRBV28, with D possibly TRBD1 on 5 matching bases. Per germline, CDR1 MDHEN and CDR2 SYDVKM. This CDR3 has 12 residues. The germline V and J ends were trimmed by 6 bases and 4 bases, with 10 bases remaining between them. The CDR3, as DNA: TGTGCCAGCAGCATAGGGGTGTACGAGCAGTACTTC. This encodes CASSIGVYEQYF.

V and J are TRBV12-2 and TRBJ1-2. TRBV12-2 is shown as a pseudogene. CDR3 size: 15 residues. This CDR3 reads CASPPGEDSNYGYTF. CDR3 DNA sequence: TGTGCAAGTCCCCCTGGAGAGGACTCTAACTATGGCTACACCTTC.

This chain uses TRBV27 with TRBJ2-5; a weak D match, TRBD1 (7 bases). V was trimmed by 7 bases and J by 2 bases, leaving 17 bases between them. This CDR3 is built from 15 residues. Germline V gene sequence: CDR1 MNHEY, CDR2 SMNVEV (reference sequence). The CDR3 loop reads CASTSPGDRQETQYF. DNA of the CDR3: TGTGCCAGCACCTCCCCGGGGGACAGACAAGAGACCCAGTACTTC.

The chain has TRBV4-2 and TRBJ1-2; 9 bases agree with TRBD1. The germline V gene encodes CDR1 LGHNA and CDR2 YNFKEQ. The CDR3 sequence is 16 residues long. V lost 4 bases, J lost 3 bases, and 9 bases stayed unmatched. DNA of the CDR3: TGTGCCAGCAGCCCCACAGGGGGCGCCACCTACTATGGCTACACCTTC. The encoded protein is CASSPTGGATYYGYTF.

V is TRBV5-1 and J is TRBJ1-1; 9 bases align to TRBD1. V was clipped by 3 bases and J by 0 bases; unmatched bases: 0. The V gene's germline CDR1 is SGHRS and CDR2 YFSETQ. This CDR3 comprises 14 residues. CDR3 coding DNA: TGCGCCAGCAGCTGGGACAGGGTGAACACTGAAGCTTTCTTT. Amino acids: CASSWDRVNTEAFF.

CDR3 amino acids: CASSIGQGRQPQHF. CDR3 in DNA: TGTGCCAGTAGTATTGGGCAGGGTCGGCAGCCCCAGCATTTT. The chain couples TRBV19 to TRBJ1-5; possible D gene TRBD1, 5 bases. Trimming removed 3 bases at V and 7 bases at J, with 13 bases between. The CDR3 contains 14 residues. Germline V gives CDR1 LNHDA, CDR2 SQIVND (reference sequence).

The rearrangement uses TRBV6-5 and TRBJ1-1; 7 positions match TRBD1. Trimming cost V 11 bases and J 9 bases; bases outside gene matches: 9. The CDR3 length is 11 residues. Germline lookup yields CDR1 MNHEY and CDR2 SVGAGI. CDR3 sequence (DNA): TGTGCCTCCTACCGACAGGGACAAGCTTTCTTT. Protein sequence: CASYRQGQAFF.

The rearrangement links TRBV6-2 or TRBV6-3 to TRBJ2-5; D not certain. In germline, CDR1 is MNHEY, CDR2 SVGEGT. V lost 11 bases and J lost 5, with 12 bases in between. CDR3 size: 11 residues. Here the CDR3 reads CAHSSGETQYF. The CDR3, as DNA: TGTGCCCACAGTTCGGGTGAGACCCAGTACTTC.

The rearrangement joins TRBV5-1 to TRBJ2-2; weak D call: TRBD2 (5 bases). CDR3 length: 16 residues. Germline values: CDR1 SGHRS, CDR2 YFSETQ. V was shortened by 0 bases and J by 0 bases, with 9 bases between the two germline ends. The CDR3 bases are TGCGCCAGCAGCTTGGTTTCGGGGACGAACACCGGGGAGCTGTTTTTT. It yields the protein CASSLVSGTNTGELFF.

The sample holds a few counts of this clone. The J gene is TRBJ2-7, the V gene TRBV4-1; 8 positions agree with TRBD1. Germline V gene sequence: CDR1 MGHRA, CDR2 YSYEKL. V shed 4 bases, J shed 4 bases, and the junction held 18 bases outside the gene matches. The CDR3 is 18 residues long. CDR3 amino acids: CASSRERPLRDRSYEQYF. The CDR3 DNA reads as TGCGCCAGCAGCCGAGAAAGACCACTCCGGGACAGGTCTTACGAGCAGTACTTC.

The rearrangement joins TRBV5-5 to TRBJ2-1; 9 positions agree with TRBD1. Trimming cost V 7 bases and J 4 bases; bases outside gene matches: 15. Germline assignment: CDR1 SGHKS and CDR2 YYEKEE (reference sequence). The CDR3 contains 17 residues. CDR3 coding DNA: TGTGCCAGCGGACCGGGACAGGGCGTTACTGATTACAATGAGCAGTTCTTC. Protein: CASGPGQGVTDYNEQFF.

The CDR3 DNA sequence: TGTGCCAGTAGTAGCGGGGGAGCGACTTACAATGAGCAGTTCTTC. It codes for CASSSGGATYNEQFF. J is TRBJ2-1 and V is TRBV19; TRBD2 matches 7 bases. Germline V gives CDR1 LNHDA, CDR2 SQIVND (reference sequence). V lost 4 bases to trimming and J lost 4 bases; unmatched junction nucleotides: 7. The CDR3 length is 15 residues.

For this clone: Within the sample, other DNA sequences also encode this same CDR3. This rearrangement joins TRBV30 to TRBJ2-7; TRBD1 aligns across 9 bases. CDR1 and CDR2 (germline): GTSNPN, SVGIG (reference sequence). The CDR3 covers 13 residues. With V trimmed by 2 bases and J by 4 bases, 3 bases remained unmatched. In DNA form, the CDR3 reads TGTGCCTGGAGTTGGGGACAGGGATACGAGCAGTACTTC. Translation: CAWSWGQGYEQYF.

The gene calls are TRBV19 and TRBJ1-2; 10 nucleotides line up with TRBD1. The germline CDR1 and CDR2 sequences are LNHDA and SQIVND (reference sequence). The ends lost 5 bases at V and 1 base at J; junction bases unmatched: 7. The CDR3 loop spans 16 amino acids. The DNA of the CDR3 is TGTGCCAGTAGTTCCCGGACAGGGGGTGGTAACTATGGCTACACCTTC. It codes for CASSSRTGGGNYGYTF.

This clone has just a few counts. CDR3 residues: CASSTTGGEGSSPLHF. CDR3 DNA sequence: TGTGCCAGCAGTACAACAGGGGGCGAAGGAAGTTCACCCCTCCACTTT. The chain employs TRBV2 and TRBJ1-6; 9 bases align to TRBD1. The CDR3 covers 16 residues. Per germline, CDR1 SNHLY and CDR2 FYNNEI. V trimming: 5 bases; J trimming: 9 bases; junction bases outside the gene matches: 11. The full variable domain, in which reference TRBV2 and TRBJ1-6 provide the parts outside the CDR3, is EPEVTQTPSHQVTQMGQEVILRCVPISNHLYFYWYRQILGQKVEFLVSFYNNEISEKSEIFDDQFSVERPDGSNFTLKIRSTKLEDSAMYFCASSTTGGEGSSPLHFGNGTRLTVT.

The genes are TRBV7-6 and TRBJ2-5; 12 nucleotides line up with TRBD2. The J segment lost 5 bases and the V segment lost 5 bases, leaving 6 bases of the junction unmatched. The CDR3 length is 15 residues. Germline V gene sequence: CDR1 SGHVS, CDR2 FNYEAQ. As DNA, the CDR3 is TGTGCCAGCAGCCCACTAGCGGGGGGTAGGGAGACCCAGTACTTC. The encoded protein is CASSPLAGGRETQYF.

This sequence joins TRBV24-1 and TRBJ2-5; D is possibly TRBD2 (5 bases). Between the trimmed V and J ends, which lost 3 bases and 4 bases, there was a span of 8 bases. Germline V CDR1 and CDR2: KGHDR, SFDVKD. The length of the CDR3 is 13 residues. CDR3 sequence reads: CATSDEGRETQYF. The DNA of the CDR3 is TGTGCCACCAGTGATGAGGGTAGAGAGACCCAGTACTTC.

The gene calls are TRBV9 and TRBJ2-5, with 10 nucleotides matching TRBD1. The CDR3 is 16 amino acids. Germline CDR1 SGDLS, CDR2 YYNGEE. Germline trimming cut 4 bases from V and 2 bases from J; bases unmatched to any gene: 8. The CDR3 region has the DNA TGTGCCAGCAGCATTAGGACAGGGGGTAAACAAGAGACCCAGTACTTC. Translation gives CASSIRTGGKQETQYF.

This chain connects TRBV10-1 to TRBJ1-2; D remains ambiguous. The V end was cut by 0 bases, the J end by 4 bases, with 3 bases between. Germline assignment: CDR1 WNHNN and CDR2 SYGVQD (reference sequence). The CDR3 consists of 12 residues. The DNA of the CDR3 is TGCGCCAGCAGTGAGTCCGGCTATGGCTACACCTTC. As protein: CASSESGYGYTF.

The chain joins TRBV15 to TRBJ2-7; TRBD2 agrees at 12 bases. The junction had 13 bases not matched to a gene; V was cut back by 3 bases and J by 7 bases. CDR1 and CDR2 (germline): LNHNV, YYDKDF (reference sequence). The CDR3 has 17 amino acids. The CDR3 DNA reads TGTGCCACCAGCAGTGGAACTAGCGGGGGGCCCGCTTGGGAGCAGTACTTC. Its protein is CATSSGTSGGPAWEQYF. Complete variable domain (other parts from reference TRBV15 and TRBJ2-7): DAMVIQNPRYQVTQFGKPVTLSCSQTLNHNVMYWYQQKSSQAPKLLFHYYDKDFNNEADTPDNFQSRRPNTSFCFLDIRSPGLGDTAMYLCATSSGTSGGPAWEQYFGPGTRLTVT.

This sequence joins TRBV5-1 and TRBJ1-6; D uncertain. Germline V gene sequence: CDR1 SGHRS, CDR2 YFSETQ. The CDR3 consists of 12 residues. The V end was cut by 4 bases, the J end by 3 bases, with 2 bases between. The CDR3 sequence: CASSLYNSPLHF. The CDR3 bases are TGCGCCAGCAGCCTCTATAATTCACCCCTCCACTTT.

Worth noting for this clone: Different DNA sequences within this sample yield the same CDR3. The rearrangement links TRBV12-3 or TRBV12-4 to TRBJ2-7; 7 nucleotides align to TRBD2. V lost 3 bases and J lost 3; bases outside the gene matches: 2. The CDR3 runs 13 residues. Here the CDR3 reads CASSFGGGYEQYF. The CDR3 region has the DNA TGTGCCAGCAGTTTCGGCGGGGGCTACGAGCAGTACTTC.

V gene TRBV7-9 combines with J gene TRBJ1-1; 8 positions match TRBD1. Germline V gene lookup returns CDR1 SEHNR and CDR2 FQNEAQ (reference sequence). J gave up 1 base and V 5 bases, and 3 bases lay outside the gene matches. The CDR3 covers 14 residues. CDR3 nucleotide sequence: TGTGCCAGCAGCATCGGGACAGGGAACACTGAAGCTTTCTTT. Its protein is CASSIGTGNTEAFF.

The chain employs TRBV7-9 and TRBJ1-1; weak D call: TRBD1 (6 bases). Germline V lookup: CDR1 SEHNR, CDR2 FQNEAQ (reference sequence). Trimming pared 6 bases from V and 0 bases from J, leaving 11 bases between. The CDR3 runs 14 residues. CDR3 protein: CASRPGVVNTEAFF. The CDR3, as DNA: TGTGCCAGCAGACCAGGGGTAGTGAACACTGAAGCTTTCTTT. Variable domain in full (rest from reference TRBV7-9 and TRBJ1-1): DTGVSQNPRHKITKRGQNVTFRCDPISEHNRLYWYRQTLGQGPEFLTYFQNEAQLEKSRLLSDRFSAERPKGSFSTLEIQRTEQGDSAMYLCASRPGVVNTEAFFGQGTRLTVV.

The V call is TRBV2, the J call TRBJ2-5; 7 bases align to TRBD2. Germline CDR1 SNHLY, CDR2 FYNNEI. Trimming cost V 2 bases and J 2 bases; bases outside gene matches: 5. The CDR3 contains 15 residues. The CDR3 region is CASSEPRGGQETQYF. Here the CDR3 DNA reads TGTGCCAGCAGTGAACCTAGGGGAGGGCAAGAGACCCAGTACTTC.

The rearrangement joins TRBV6-6 to TRBJ1-4, with D hard to call. Looked up from germline, CDR1 is MNHNY and CDR2 is SVGAGI (reference sequence). The CDR3 has 11 amino acids. V dropped 8 bases and J dropped 6 bases, with 7 bases sitting between them. The chain's CDR3 is CASGRYEKLFF. CDR3 nucleotides: TGTGCCAGCGGGAGGTATGAAAAACTGTTTTTT.